A selection of T cell receptor beta chains follows, all from one sample in a study of shared clonotypes between healthy human individuals. Sequenced by immunoSEQ multiplex PCR; TCRdb stores in-frame clones only, minus some. The sample holds roughly 1,600,000 clones, approximately 98.5% seen once. Sample: naive CD4+ T cells sorted from blood. The receptor set was obtained from a young man in good health. Each CDR3 is given with its conserved first and last residue. A D gene is named only where the DNA matches it firmly. Where a row states a size, it is once, few, many or the class of an expanded clone; other rows omit it.

D gene	V gene	J gene	clone size	CDR3 DNA	CDR3 protein
TRBD1	TRBV10-2	TRBJ2-2	NA	TGCGCCACCCAGACAGGGGTGAACACCGGGGAGCTGTTTTTT	CATQTGVNTGELFF
NA	TRBV28	TRBJ2-1	NA	TGTGCCAGCACCCTGGGGGTAGTGCCGACCCAGCAGTTCTTC	CASTLGVVPTQQFF
NA	TRBV5-1	TRBJ2-7	NA	TGCGCCAGCAGCCCGGACAGAGATTACGAGCAGTACTTC	CASSPDRDYEQYF
TRBD1	TRBV18	TRBJ2-3	NA	TGTGCCAGCTCACCAAGCAGGGGGTTCACAGATACGCAGTATTTT	CASSPSRGFTDTQYF
NA	TRBV4-2	TRBJ2-7	once	TGTGCCAGCAGCCAAGATGAAATAGGGGGCTCCTACGAGCAGTACTTC	CASSQDEIGGSYEQYF
NA	TRBV27	TRBJ1-2	NA	TGTGCCAGCAGTATACGTCAGGACCCGCAGGGCTATGGCTACACCTTC	CASSIRQDPQGYGYTF
NA	TRBV9	TRBJ2-5	NA	TGTGCCAGCAGCGTAGATGGCAGTGGGTCGGAGACCCAGTACTTC	CASSVDGSGSETQYF
NA	TRBV6-1	TRBJ1-5	NA	TGTGCCAGCAGTGTACAGGGTAGCAATCAGCCCCAGCATTTT	CASSVQGSNQPQHF
TRBD1	TRBV11-3	TRBJ2-3	once	TGTGCCAGCAGCTCGGGACAGGGGGCCGCAGATACGCAGTATTTT	CASSSGQGAADTQYF
NA	TRBV18	TRBJ2-6	NA	TGTGCCAGCTCCCCGGAGCAGGGAGGAATTTCTGGGGCCAACGTCCTGACTTTC	CASSPEQGGISGANVLTF
NA	TRBV7-9	TRBJ2-7	once	TGTGCCAGCAGCTCCAGGAGTACCTACGAGCAGTACTTC	CASSSRSTYEQYF
TRBD2	TRBV2	TRBJ2-1	NA	TGTGCCAGCAGTGGTTTGGTGGGAGGGAATGAGCAGTTCTTC	CASSGLVGGNEQFF
TRBD2	TRBV9	TRBJ2-1	NA	TGTGCCAGCAGCCCAGAAAGTCCGGGAGGGTACAATGAGCAGTTCTTC	CASSPESPGGYNEQFF
NA	TRBV29-1	TRBJ1-3	NA	TGCAGCGTTGCAGCCACGGCTGGAAACACCATATATTTT	CSVAATAGNTIYF
NA	TRBV7-9	TRBJ1-1	once	TGTGCCAGCAGCCCCCACTCGGGCAGAGGGAGCACTGAAGCTTTCTTT	CASSPHSGRGSTEAFF
TRBD2	TRBV18	TRBJ2-1	NA	TGTGCCAGCTCACCATCGGGACTAGCGGGTTATGCCGGTGAGCAGTTCTTC	CASSPSGLAGYAGEQFF
NA	TRBV4-1	TRBJ1-1	NA	TGCGCCAGCAGCCAAGGTGTTCGGAGGGGCAACACTGAAGCTTTCTTT	CASSQGVRRGNTEAFF
NA	TRBV14	TRBJ2-6	NA	TGTGCCAGCAGCCAAGGGTATTCTGGGGCCAACGTCCTGACTTTC	CASSQGYSGANVLTF
NA	TRBV10-1	TRBJ2-3	NA	TGCGCCAGCAGTGAGGGGGCGGCAGATACGCAGTATTTT	CASSEGAADTQYF
TRBD1	TRBV18	TRBJ2-7	NA	TGTGCCAGCTCATCGAACAGGGGGGACGAGCAGTACTTC	CASSSNRGDEQYF
TRBD1	TRBV7-9	TRBJ1-2	once	TGTGCCAGCAGCCCATCCCGGACAGGGGGATTGGATGGCTACACCTTC	CASSPSRTGGLDGYTF
NA	TRBV11-2	TRBJ2-5	NA	TGTGCCAGCTCACCCCCTCCCTTCCGGACAGCCGAGCCGACCCAGTACTTC	CASSPPPFRTAEPTQYF
TRBD1	TRBV5-4	TRBJ2-3	NA	TGTGCCAGCAGCTTTGACAGGGTGGGACCCAACCCCACAGATACGCAGTATTTT	CASSFDRVGPNPTDTQYF
TRBD1	TRBV5-1	TRBJ2-7	NA	TGCGCCAGCAGCTTGGAAGGGACAGGGGCCTACGAGCAGTACTTC	CASSLEGTGAYEQYF
NA	TRBV6-5	TRBJ2-7	NA	TGCTCCTCGGGCGGCACGAACTACGAGCAGTACTTC	CSSGGTNYEQYF
TRBD2	TRBV11-3	TRBJ2-1	NA	TGTGCCAGCAAGCGGGAGAGCTCCTACAATGAGCAGTTCTTC	CASKRESSYNEQFF
TRBD1	TRBV5-4	TRBJ1-4	NA	TGTGCCAGCAGCTTGCCAGGGGGGAATGAAAAACTGTTTTTT	CASSLPGGNEKLFF
TRBD1	TRBV5-1	TRBJ1-2	once	TGCGCCAGCAGCTTGATGGGAGACGGTACCTTGGGACAGGGGATAGGAGGCTACACCTTC	CASSLMGDGTLGQGIGGYTF
TRBD1	TRBV28	TRBJ1-1	NA	TGTGCCAGCAGTCTTCGGACAGGACTTGTCGGGGAAGCTTTCTTT	CASSLRTGLVGEAFF
TRBD1	TRBV18	TRBJ2-5	NA	TGTGCCTCCTTCGGGGGACAGGGATTACCAAGAGGTGGAACCCAGTACTTC	CASFGGQGLPRGGTQYF
NA	TRBV14	TRBJ2-5	NA	TGTGCCAGCAGCGCCTGGATGGGGTTAGAGACCCAGTACTTC	CASSAWMGLETQYF
NA	TRBV20-1	TRBJ2-3	NA	TGCAGCCCCGGGGGGCCAGATACGCAGTATTTT	CSPGGPDTQYF
TRBD2	TRBV7-2	TRBJ2-7	NA	TGTGCCAGCAGCTCTAGCGGGAGTTATTACGAGCAGTACTTC	CASSSSGSYYEQYF
NA	TRBV7-9	TRBJ1-2	once	TGTGCCAGCAGCCCCCGACAGGTTTTAGGTGGCTACACCTTC	CASSPRQVLGGYTF
NA	TRBV18	TRBJ2-7	once	TGTGCCAGCTCACCGTACGGACAGAGCTACGAGCAGTACTTC	CASSPYGQSYEQYF
NA	TRBV28	TRBJ2-2	NA	TGTGCCAGCAGTTTGTCTTCCACCGGGGAGCTGTTTTTT	CASSLSSTGELFF
TRBD1	TRBV5-1	TRBJ2-2	once	TGCGCCAGCTCGGGACAGGGGGCCGGGGCCGGGGAGCTGTTTTTT	CASSGQGAGAGELFF
NA	TRBV19	TRBJ1-2	NA	TGTGCCAGTAACTCGGGGGATTCAGGTGGCTACACCTTC	CASNSGDSGGYTF
TRBD2	TRBV7-9	TRBJ2-1	NA	TGTGCCAGCAGCAAGATCCTAGCGGGCCCCTACAATGAGCAGTTCTTC	CASSKILAGPYNEQFF
NA	TRBV2	TRBJ1-5	NA	TGTGCCAGCAGTGTCGAGGGCAGGGGAGAAGGGCCCCAGCATTTT	CASSVEGRGEGPQHF
TRBD1	TRBV6-5	TRBJ2-1	NA	TGTGCCAGCAGATCCCCGGGACAGGGCTACAATGAGCAGTTCTTC	CASRSPGQGYNEQFF
NA	TRBV15	TRBJ2-7	once	TGTGCCACCAGCTCTCACGGAGGTTACGAGCAGTACTTC	CATSSHGGYEQYF
TRBD2	TRBV27	TRBJ2-1	NA	TGTGCCAGCAGTCGGATAGCGGGGGGATACAATGAGCAGTTCTTC	CASSRIAGGYNEQFF
NA	TRBV7-4	TRBJ2-4	NA	TGTGCCAGCAGCGGCGCGAGAGTCCTAGCCAAAAACATTCAGTACTTC	CASSGARVLAKNIQYF
TRBD1	TRBV19	TRBJ1-4	NA	TGTGCCAGTAGTCCTTCCGGGACAGGGGGCGCGGTTAATGAAAAACTGTTTTTT	CASSPSGTGGAVNEKLFF